The clone carrying this T cell receptor (beta chain) appeared a few times. Its antigen is not known. MiXCR, run by TCRdb on the RT-PCR reads, gives a single entry per CDR3 protein. The data show over 750,000 distinct CDR3 sequences, around 20% seen once. Germline CDR1 reads MDHEN; CDR2 reads SYDVKM. The J segment lost 4 bases and the V segment lost 6 bases, leaving 8 bases of the junction unmatched. The CDR3 runs to 15 residues. This specimen comes from a study of response to subunit inactivated influenza vaccine. General observations from the study: With each seasonal influenza vaccination, the authors suggested, few new T cells are recruited.

The V gene is TRBV28, the J gene TRBJ1-5, with 8 positions matching TRBD1. The origin of this receptor is a man aged 45-65 years who received an inactivated influenza vaccine. Material: PBMCs from blood, obtained about 5 days after vaccination. The CDR3 loop is CASSTGQGENQPQHF. The CDR3 DNA is TGTGCCAGCAGCACTGGACAGGGCGAAAATCAGCCCCAGCATTTT.